The 2 T cell receptor beta chains listed next were all sequenced from one sample in a study of spatial heterogeneity in lung cancer. Specified time point: sample taken at primary tumor resection. TCRdb re-called the 5' RACE reads through MiXCR, storing one row per CDR3 protein. The sample lists around 7,000 distinct CDR3 sequences; 14% were seen once. The antigens for these receptors are not known. Study-wide points: Higher tumor mutation counts went along with higher counts of expanded intratumoral alpha and beta TCRs.

Material: lung tumor tissue, obtained at surgery. The source is a female donor with early-stage non-small cell lung cancer.

This clonotype was counted at least ten times. A library prepared for alpha chains yielded this beta chain as an off-target read; its size is of little meaning. The V and J genes are TRBV11-2 and TRBJ1-6; maybe TRBD1 (5 bases). Trimming pared 2 bases from V and 5 bases from J, leaving 13 bases between. Germline CDR1 reads SGHAT; CDR2 reads FQNNGV. This CDR3 has 16 amino acids. The CDR3 DNA sequence: TGTGCCAGCAGCTTAAGGGGCCTTACTCATAATTCACCCCTCCACTTT. Translation gives CASSLRGLTHNSPLHF.

There are many counts of this clonotype. The library was built for alpha chains, so this beta chain is an off-target read and its size means little. The chain joins TRBV6-5 to TRBJ1-1, with D unclear. Germline CDR1 is MNHEY and CDR2 is SVGAGI. Between the trimmed V and J ends, which lost 6 bases and 11 bases, there was a span of 19 bases. CDR3 size: 13 residues. In nucleotides, the CDR3 is TGTGCCAGCAGCCCCTCCCCCCCCACCGTTGCTTTCTTT. As protein: CASSPSPPTVAFF.